These 31 T cell receptor beta chains were all obtained from the same sample, sequenced in a study of blood T cell repertoires in COVID-19. The assay was immunoSEQ multiplex PCR, and TCRdb's table has in-frame clones only and misses some. The sample lists about 44,000 clones, roughly 70% occurring once. The sample was peripheral blood. Receptors were obtained from a man aged 80 or over with acute or convalescent COVID-19.

The CDR3 bases are TGTGCCAGCAGTTACTCTCCCGGTACGCAGTATTTT. Encoded protein: CASSYSPGTQYF. The V and J genes are TRBV6-6 and TRBJ2-3; D is unclear. Trimming removed 0 bases at V and 8 bases at J, with 6 bases between. The V gene's germline CDR1 is MNHNY and CDR2 SVGAGI (reference sequence). The CDR3 is 12 residues long.

This sequence joins TRBV29-1 and TRBJ2-5; 7 bases agree with TRBD1. The CDR3 totals 16 residues. From germline, CDR1 is SQVTM and CDR2 ANQGSEA. With 5 bases clipped from V and 1 base from J, the junction kept 13 bases outside the gene matches. The CDR3: CSVRAWYDRAQETQYF. The DNA for the CDR3 is TGCAGCGTTAGAGCGTGGTATGACAGGGCCCAAGAGACCCAGTACTTC.

The V call is TRBV28, the J call TRBJ2-1, with D tentatively TRBD1 (7 bases). Germline assignment: CDR1 MDHEN and CDR2 SYDVKM. Trimming took 1 base from V and 4 from J, leaving 11 bases between them. The CDR3 is made up of 15 amino acids. CDR3 sequence: CASSLSGGRYNEQFF. CDR3 DNA: TGTGCCAGCAGTTTATCAGGGGGGAGGTACAATGAGCAGTTCTTC. Supplemented by reference TRBV28 and TRBJ2-1, the full variable domain reads DVKVTQSSRYLVKRTGEKVFLECVQDMDHENMFWYRQDPGLGLRLIYFSYDVKMKEKGDIPEGYSVSREKKERFSLILESASTNQTSMYLCASSLSGGRYNEQFFGPGTRLTVL.

Details on this clone: At one end, the junction sequence differs from germline, possibly due to a read error. CDR3 amino acids: CASSFSREGRHF. The CDR3 DNA is TGTGCCAGCAGTTTTAGCCGGGAGGGCCGGCATTTT. The rearrangement joins TRBV6-6 to TRBJ2-3; 8 nucleotides line up with TRBD2. Looked up from germline, CDR1 is MNHNY and CDR2 is SVGAGI (reference sequence). The CDR3 is 12 amino acids.

CDR3 amino acids: CASSLGARADDNEQFF. In DNA form, the CDR3 reads TGTGCCAGCAGCTTGGGAGCGAGGGCGGACGACAATGAGCAGTTCTTC. The rearrangement joins TRBV5-4 to TRBJ2-1, with D possibly being TRBD2 (5 bases). The V and J ends lost 0 bases and 5 bases respectively, with 15 bases between them. This CDR3 region has 16 residues. Germline V gene lookup returns CDR1 SGHNT and CDR2 YYREEE (reference sequence).

The chain employs TRBV4-3 and TRBJ2-7; 12 nucleotides line up with TRBD2. Germline V lookup: CDR1 LGHNA, CDR2 YSLEER. Germline trimming cut 2 bases from V and 5 bases from J; bases unmatched to any gene: 4. The CDR3 has 15 residues. The DNA for the CDR3 is TGCGCCAGCAGCCAACTGACTAGCGGGAGAAACGAGCAGTACTTC. Its translation: CASSQLTSGRNEQYF.

J is TRBJ1-2 and V is TRBV18; 9 positions agree with TRBD1. CDR3 size: 15 residues. Germline CDR1 KGHSH, CDR2 LQKENI. The V gene end was trimmed by 1 base and the J gene end by 8 bases; junction bases not matched to a gene: 8. As DNA, the CDR3 is TGTGCCAGCTCACCACTCGAGGACAGGGGAAGAGGCTACACCTTC. Translated: CASSPLEDRGRGYTF.

This clone has more than one count but fewer than ten. The chain carries TRBV7-2 and TRBJ1-1; maybe TRBD1 (5 bases). With 4 bases removed from V and 3 bases from J, the gap between germline ends came to 9 bases. The CDR3 loop spans 13 amino acids. CDR1 SGHTA and CDR2 FQGNSA come from the germline V gene. The DNA of the CDR3 is TGTGCCAGCAGCTGGCAGGGTTACACTGAAGCTTTCTTT. Translating it yields CASSWQGYTEAFF.

The rearrangement joins TRBV18 to TRBJ2-7; 8 nucleotides line up with TRBD1. V was clipped by 3 bases and J by 9 bases; unmatched bases: 10. The CDR3 length is 14 residues. Germline CDR1 and CDR2: KGHSH and LQKENI. CDR3 sequence: CASSPGQEGGWQYF. CDR3 DNA sequence: TGTGCCAGCTCACCGGGACAGGAAGGGGGTTGGCAGTACTTC.

V gene TRBV19 combines with J gene TRBJ2-3; 11 bases line up with TRBD2. The ends lost 6 bases at V and 2 bases at J; junction bases unmatched: 4. In germline, CDR1 is LNHDA, CDR2 SQIVND (reference sequence). The CDR3 is made up of 15 amino acids. CDR3: CASSRLAGTTDTQYF. The CDR3 bases are TGTGCCAGTAGCCGACTAGCGGGAACCACAGATACGCAGTATTTT.

The gene calls are TRBV28 and TRBJ1-1; 7 nucleotides match TRBD1. CDR3 length: 14 residues. V shed 5 bases, J shed 6 bases, and the junction held 9 bases outside the gene matches. Germline V lookup: CDR1 MDHEN, CDR2 SYDVKM. This chain's CDR3 is CASSKGTEKAEAFF. The CDR3 DNA follows: TGTGCCAGCAGTAAAGGGACAGAAAAGGCTGAAGCTTTCTTT.

The rearrangement uses TRBV4-3 and TRBJ2-2, with 9 bases identical to TRBD1. The ends lost 5 bases at V and 4 bases at J; junction bases unmatched: 5. There are 15 residues in the CDR3. In germline, CDR1 is LGHNA, CDR2 YSLEER. CDR3 in DNA: TGCGCCAGCAGCTTCCCGGGACAGGGCACCGGGGAGCTGTTTTTT. The encoded protein is CASSFPGQGTGELFF.

The chain uses TRBV19 and TRBJ2-1; a possible D gene is TRBD1 (5 bases). Germline CDR1 is LNHDA and CDR2 is SQIVND (reference sequence). V was trimmed by 7 bases and J by 2 bases, leaving 15 bases between them. CDR3 size: 15 residues. CDR3 in DNA: TGTGCCAGTACCGACTCACAGGCGCCCTACAATGAGCAGTTCTTC. It yields the protein CASTDSQAPYNEQFF.

The chain uses TRBV5-5 and TRBJ2-1; TRBD1 aligns across 10 bases. The CDR3 length is 16 residues. The germline V gene encodes CDR1 SGHKS and CDR2 YYEKEE (reference sequence). Unmatched junction bases numbered 5, after V lost 1 base and J lost 4 bases. CDR3 in amino acids: CASSLTGTGAYNEQFF. CDR3 in DNA: TGTGCCAGCAGCTTGACCGGGACAGGGGCGTACAATGAGCAGTTCTTC.

CDR3 sequence (DNA): TGTGCCAGCAGGTCCAACAGGGGGGCGCAGTATTTT. This gives the protein CASRSNRGAQYF. The chain has TRBV12-3 or TRBV12-4 and TRBJ2-3, with 8 bases that match TRBD1. The V gene end was trimmed by 6 bases and the J gene end by 10 bases; junction bases not matched to a gene: 6. There are 12 residues in the CDR3.

This chain connects TRBV6-1 to TRBJ2-1, with 10 bases aligning to TRBD2. Trimming removed 1 base from V and 8 bases from J; junction bases left unmatched: 5. This CDR3 is built from 15 residues. Germline V gene data show CDR1 as MNHNS and CDR2 as SASEGT. The CDR3 loop is CASSEVSGRGDEQFF. For the CDR3, the DNA is TGTGCCAGCAGTGAAGTGAGCGGGAGGGGCGATGAGCAGTTCTTC.

V usage is TRBV24-1 and J usage is TRBJ2-1, with D possibly matching TRBD1 (6 bases). Germline loops: CDR1 KGHDR, CDR2 SFDVKD. The V gene lost 3 bases and the J gene lost 6 bases, with 8 bases spanning the gap. The CDR3 contains 13 residues. The CDR3 nucleotides read TGTGCCACCAGTGATGACAGGATCAATGAGCAGTTCTTC. Protein: CATSDDRINEQFF.

This clone was counted a few times. CDR3 bases: TGTGCCAGCAGCTTGTTAGGGACTAGCGGGACTACGCAGTATTTT. Translated: CASSLLGTSGTTQYF. The rearrangement joins TRBV5-8 to TRBJ2-3; 13 bases match TRBD2. CDR3 length: 15 amino acids. Germline CDR1 SGHTS, CDR2 YDEGEE. V shed 1 base, J shed 8 bases, and the junction held 4 bases outside the gene matches.

This chain links TRBV12-5 with TRBJ1-4; 8 nucleotides agree with TRBD1. The CDR3 sequence is 15 residues long. Trimming cost V 5 bases and J 1 base; bases outside gene matches: 3. Germline V gene sequence: CDR1 LGHNT, CDR2 FRNRAP. In DNA form, the CDR3 reads TGTGCTAGTGGTACAGGGACAGGAACTAATGAAAAACTGTTTTTT. Its translation is CASGTGTGTNEKLFF.

The rearrangement joins TRBV25-1 to TRBJ2-1, with 11 bases aligning to TRBD1. Germline values: CDR1 MGHDK, CDR2 SYGVNS. Germline trimming cut 4 bases from V and 9 bases from J; bases unmatched to any gene: 8. The CDR3 has 15 residues. The CDR3 here is CASSVPGTGGGEQFF. In nucleotides, the CDR3 is TGTGCCAGCAGTGTCCCCGGGACAGGGGGAGGTGAGCAGTTCTTC.

This clone turned up a few times. The chain employs TRBV6-5 and TRBJ1-4, with D unresolved. Germline CDR1 MNHEY, CDR2 SVGAGI. The ends were cut back, 5 bases at V and 8 bases at J, with 12 bases in the middle. The CDR3 sequence is 13 residues long. CDR3 loop: CASSIDRGEKLFF. The CDR3 coding sequence is TGTGCCAGCAGTATTGACCGCGGGGAAAAACTGTTTTTT.

This chain joins TRBV18 and TRBJ1-1; D uncertain. V lost 4 bases and J 5 bases, leaving 14 bases between the germline ends. Germline lookup yields CDR1 KGHSH and CDR2 LQKENI. This CDR3 is 14 amino acids long. The CDR3 DNA sequence: TGTGCCAGCTCACTGCTCGAGGGAGAGACTGAAGCTTTCTTT. It yields the protein CASSLLEGETEAFF.

This clone was counted a few times. The chain uses TRBV5-6 and TRBJ2-5; possible D gene TRBD1, 7 bases. Trimming shortened V by 9 bases and J by 5 bases, and 20 bases separated the two germline ends. CDR1 is SGHDT, CDR2 YYEEEE, per germline. The CDR3 is made up of 14 amino acids. CDR3 region: CATVFQGGRETQYF. For the CDR3, the DNA is TGTGCCACCGTCTTTCAGGGGGGACGGGAGACCCAGTACTTC.

The chain couples TRBV7-9 to TRBJ2-2; TRBD1 matches at 12 bases. Trimming took 5 bases from V and 4 from J; bases not matched to a gene: 8. This CDR3 region has 17 residues. Germline CDR1 SEHNR, CDR2 FQNEAQ (reference sequence). CDR3 residues: CASSTRWGQGATGELFF. The DNA for the CDR3 is TGTGCCAGCAGCACCCGTTGGGGACAGGGGGCCACCGGGGAGCTGTTTTTT.

J is TRBJ1-1 and V is TRBV28; a possible D gene is TRBD1 (6 bases). This CDR3 spans 11 amino acids. CDR1 and CDR2 (germline): MDHEN, SYDVKM. V gave up 6 bases and J gave up 7 bases, with 9 bases separating them. The CDR3 here is CASRLDSEAFF. The CDR3 coding sequence is TGTGCCAGCAGACTGGACAGTGAAGCTTTCTTT.

This chain uses TRBV6-5 with TRBJ2-7, with TRBD2 identical over 16 bases. CDR1 and CDR2 (germline): MNHEY, SVGAGI. The V gene end was trimmed by 8 bases and the J gene end by 3 bases; junction bases not matched to a gene: 4. The length of the CDR3 is 15 residues. The CDR3 DNA reads as TGTGCCAGCGGGACTAGCGGGAGGGGACACTACGAGCAGTACTTC. It translates to CASGTSGRGHYEQYF.

The chain links TRBV7-6 to TRBJ2-7, with D maybe TRBD1 (6 bases). Germline CDR1 reads SGHVS; CDR2 reads FNYEAQ. This CDR3 region has 14 residues. V shed 1 base and J shed 6 bases, with 13 bases lying between them. As DNA, the CDR3 is TGTGCCAGCAGCTTAGTGGGGGCCGGATTCGAGCAGTACTTC. This codes for CASSLVGAGFEQYF.

The chain uses TRBV28 and TRBJ2-5, with 9 bases identical to TRBD1. CDR1 is MDHEN, CDR2 SYDVKM, per germline. The CDR3 is 17 residues long. V was clipped by 6 bases and J by 1 base; unmatched bases: 12. The CDR3 spells CASSLNPGQGPQETQYF. Written as DNA, the CDR3 is TGTGCCAGCAGCCTAAATCCGGGACAGGGCCCCCAAGAGACCCAGTACTTC.

CDR3 sequence: CASSPPNRGSNQPQHF. The CDR3 coding sequence is TGTGCCAGCTCACCACCGAACAGGGGAAGCAATCAGCCCCAGCATTTT. V and J are TRBV18 and TRBJ1-5; TRBD1 agrees at 7 bases. The germline V gene has CDR1 KGHSH and CDR2 LQKENI. V trimming: 0 bases; J trimming: 1 base; junction bases outside the gene matches: 3. This CDR3 contains 16 residues.

This chain's CDR3 is CASSTERGYTF. CDR3 nucleotide sequence: TGTGCCAGTAGTACAGAGCGGGGCTACACCTTC. V is TRBV19 and J is TRBJ1-2; D not resolved. In germline, CDR1 is LNHDA, CDR2 SQIVND (reference sequence). This CDR3 is 11 amino acids long. The V end was cut by 4 bases, the J end by 8 bases, with 8 bases between.

The genes are TRBV28 and TRBJ2-7; a weak D match, TRBD2 (7 bases). Trimming cost V 3 bases and J 7 bases, with 16 bases left between them. The CDR3 loop spans 14 amino acids. Germline V gives CDR1 MDHEN, CDR2 SYDVKM. The CDR3 region has the DNA TGTGCCAGCAGTTTCCCCCTGGGGAGGGGGGAGCAGTACTTC. It specifies CASSFPLGRGEQYF.